This T cell receptor (beta chain) was sequenced in a study of blood T cell repertoires in COVID-19. Background on the study: Acute and convalescent COVID-19 samples came from the United States, Italy and Spain. T cells, B-cell-depleted T cells, or PBMCs supplied cDNA or gDNA.

Original processing methods: Amplification of reference gene primers provided the estimated nucleated cell counts. Repertoires were generated with immunoSEQ multiplex PCR, while TCRdb's copy carries only in-frame clones and drops some. V, J and clone size were drawn from that table, and D and trimming were deduced from the DNA. Among more than 110,000 clones listed, 65% to 85% were seen once. The source is a woman aged 55-75 years with acute or convalescent COVID-19. The specimen was peripheral blood.

The CDR3, as DNA: TGCAGCGGTATGGGACGCCGGGGAGGAAACAATGAGCAGTTCTTC. Amino acid sequence: CSGMGRRGGNNEQFF. V usage is TRBV29-1 and J usage is TRBJ2-1, with D tentatively TRBD2 (6 bases). CDR3 length: 15 residues. The V and J ends lost 7 bases and 5 bases respectively, with 21 bases between them. Germline V gives CDR1 SQVTM, CDR2 ANQGSEA.